The source of this T cell receptor (beta chain) is a study of blood T cell repertoires in COVID-19. The method was immunoSEQ multiplex PCR; TCRdb's version includes in-frame clones alone and lacks a portion of them. The table includes 120,000 to 150,000 clones, around 85% detected once. The germline V gene encodes CDR1 LNHNV and CDR2 YYDKDF (reference sequence). V shed 0 bases and J shed 0 bases, with 12 bases lying between them. This CDR3 is built from 16 residues. The sample was peripheral blood. This clonotype was sampled from a man between 50 and 59 years old with acute or convalescent COVID-19. The rearrangement uses TRBV15 and TRBJ2-7; D might be TRBD2 (6 bases). The CDR3 sequence is CATSRDRGLGSYEQYF. The CDR3 DNA sequence: TGTGCCACCAGCAGAGATCGGGGACTCGGCTCCTACGAGCAGTACTTC.